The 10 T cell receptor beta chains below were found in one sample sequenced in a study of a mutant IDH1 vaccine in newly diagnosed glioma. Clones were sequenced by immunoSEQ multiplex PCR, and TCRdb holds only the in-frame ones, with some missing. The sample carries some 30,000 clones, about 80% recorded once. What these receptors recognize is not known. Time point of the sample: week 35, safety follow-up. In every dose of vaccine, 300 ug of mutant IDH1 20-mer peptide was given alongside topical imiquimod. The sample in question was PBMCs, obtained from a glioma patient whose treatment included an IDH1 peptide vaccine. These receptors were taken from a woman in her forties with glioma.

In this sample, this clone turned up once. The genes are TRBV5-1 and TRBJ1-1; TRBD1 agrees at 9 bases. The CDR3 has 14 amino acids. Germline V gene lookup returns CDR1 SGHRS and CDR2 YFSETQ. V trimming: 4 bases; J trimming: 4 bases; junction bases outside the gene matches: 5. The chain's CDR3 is CASSKQGALTEAFF. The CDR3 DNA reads TGCGCCAGCAGCAAACAGGGGGCCCTCACTGAAGCTTTCTTT.

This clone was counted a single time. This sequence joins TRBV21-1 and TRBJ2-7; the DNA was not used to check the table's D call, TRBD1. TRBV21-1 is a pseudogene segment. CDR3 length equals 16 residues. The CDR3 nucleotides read TGTGCGGGGACAGACCCTTCCGAGGGTATAAACTACGAGCAGTACTTC. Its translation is CAGTDPSEGINYEQYF.

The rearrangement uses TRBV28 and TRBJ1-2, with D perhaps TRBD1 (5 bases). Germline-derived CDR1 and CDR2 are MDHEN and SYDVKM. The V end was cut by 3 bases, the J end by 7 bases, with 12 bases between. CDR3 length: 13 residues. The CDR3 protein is CASSLGQNGGYTF. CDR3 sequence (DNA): TGTGCCAGCAGTTTGGGGCAGAATGGTGGCTACACCTTC.

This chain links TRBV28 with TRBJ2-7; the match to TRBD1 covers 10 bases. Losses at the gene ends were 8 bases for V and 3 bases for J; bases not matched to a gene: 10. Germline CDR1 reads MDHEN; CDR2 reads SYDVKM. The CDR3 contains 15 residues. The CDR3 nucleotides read TGTGCCAGCTCCATACCGGGACAGGGGAGCTACGAGCAGTACTTC. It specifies CASSIPGQGSYEQYF.

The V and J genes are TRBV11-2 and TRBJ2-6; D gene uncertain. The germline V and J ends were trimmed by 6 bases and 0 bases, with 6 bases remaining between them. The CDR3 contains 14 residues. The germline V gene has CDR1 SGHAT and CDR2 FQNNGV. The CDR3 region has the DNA TGTGCCAGCAGTCCTAACTCTGGGGCCAACGTCCTGACTTTC. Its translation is CASSPNSGANVLTF.

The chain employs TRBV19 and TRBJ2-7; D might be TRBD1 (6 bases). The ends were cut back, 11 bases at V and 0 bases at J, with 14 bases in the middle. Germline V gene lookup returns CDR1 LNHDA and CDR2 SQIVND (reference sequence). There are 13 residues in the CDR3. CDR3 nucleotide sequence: TGTGCCTGCTCGACAGGCATCTCCTACGAGCAGTACTTC. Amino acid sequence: CACSTGISYEQYF.

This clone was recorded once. CDR3 protein: CASSQERAAAYEQYF. The CDR3 DNA reads TGTGCCAGCAGCCAAGAGCGTGCGGCGGCCTACGAGCAGTACTTC. The V call is TRBV4-2, the J call TRBJ2-7; D is unclear. The CDR3 runs to 15 residues. Germline V CDR1 and CDR2: LGHNA, YNFKEQ. Trimming shortened V by 0 bases and J by 2 bases, and 11 bases separated the two germline ends.

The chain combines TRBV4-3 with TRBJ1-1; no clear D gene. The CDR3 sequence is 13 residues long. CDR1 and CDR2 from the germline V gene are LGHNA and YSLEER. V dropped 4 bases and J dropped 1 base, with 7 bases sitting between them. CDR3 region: CASSLLANTEAFF. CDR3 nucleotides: TGCGCCAGCAGCCTATTAGCGAACACTGAAGCTTTCTTT.

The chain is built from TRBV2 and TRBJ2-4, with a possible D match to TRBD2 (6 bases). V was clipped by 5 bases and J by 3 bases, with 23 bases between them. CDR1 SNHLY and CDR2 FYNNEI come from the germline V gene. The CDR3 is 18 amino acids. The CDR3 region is CASSPRGATWEDKNIQYF. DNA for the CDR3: TGTGCCAGCAGTCCCCGAGGCGCTACCTGGGAGGACAAAAACATTCAGTACTTC.

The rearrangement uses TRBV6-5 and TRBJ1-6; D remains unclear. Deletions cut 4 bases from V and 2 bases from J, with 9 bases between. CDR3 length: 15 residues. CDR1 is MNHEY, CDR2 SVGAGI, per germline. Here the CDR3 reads CASSSTRPYNSPLHF. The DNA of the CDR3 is TGTGCCAGCAGTTCCACAAGGCCCTATAATTCACCCCTCCACTTT.